This paragraph reports one T cell receptor (beta chain). The antigen is unknown. The data derive from a study of T cell responses to AZD1222 COVID-19 vaccine. Overall study results and limits: Targets within unmutated variant regions were reportedly found for nearly half of spike-specific TCRs. Clonal diversity may have been underestimated in mostly white British donors. Distributed over spike, vaccine-associated CD4 TCRs predominated at 160-218 and 743-854. Sampling that yielded the repertoires occurred only after the peak T cell response.

Method: immunoSEQ multiplex PCR; TCRdb's copy keeps in-frame clones and lacks some. The sample records about 80,000 clones, approximately 90% being singletons. V shed 7 bases, J shed 2 bases, and the junction held 16 bases outside the gene matches. CDR1 and CDR2 (germline): SGHVS, FNYEAQ. CDR3 size: 18 residues. The chain is built from TRBV7-6 and TRBJ2-7, with 11 bases fitting TRBD2. The sample here was peripheral blood, taken 28 days after the second AZD1222 dose. The sequence derives from an adult who received the AZD1222 COVID-19 vaccine. This chain's CDR3 is CASTELAGESKPTYEQYF. The CDR3 coding sequence is TGTGCCAGCACCGAACTAGCGGGAGAGTCTAAACCCACCTACGAGCAGTACTTC.